This T cell receptor (beta chain) was captured by sequencing in a study of T cell changes during pregnancy in multiple sclerosis. Germline V gene lookup returns CDR1 LNHDA and CDR2 SQIVND (reference sequence). CDR3 size: 14 residues. V was clipped by 2 bases and J by 4 bases, with 11 bases between them. The protocol was immunoSEQ multiplex PCR, while the TCRdb copy is restricted to in-frame clones and leaves out a portion. Altogether around 57,000 clones are present, 85% to 90% being singletons, with the ten largest covering almost 0.9%. The TCR originated in a female donor in good health, enrolled as a control in a pregnancy study. The chain is built from TRBV19 and TRBJ1-1; weak D call: TRBD1 (5 bases). The sequenced sample was peripheral blood, obtained in the first trimester of pregnancy. The DNA of the CDR3 is TGTGCCAGTAGTATACAGGGAAGATTCACTGAAGCTTTCTTT. It translates to CASSIQGRFTEAFF.